The clone carrying this T cell receptor (beta chain) was found once. Its specificity is unknown. Genomic DNA of each subset was evenly split across several immunoSEQ plates. As originally analysed: Filtering differed since immunoSEQ provided only junctions, with no quality scores. Data came from immunoSEQ multiplex PCR; TCRdb stores just in-frame clones and leaves some out. The D gene and trimming were derived from the DNA, and the V and J assignments and clone size from that table. This table holds approximately 740,000 clones, nearly 95% found once. Terminally differentiated effector memory CD45RA+ cells were left out of the naive CD8 fraction, which was CD45RO-negative and positively selected for CCR7. Within Nashville, Tennessee resided all donors, each a Caucasian adult. The data were taken from a study of shared clonotypes between healthy human individuals. The study, taken as a whole, reports: The diversity represented, both genetic and in exposure history, was limited by few donors.

Germline CDR1 and CDR2: SEHNR and FQNEAQ (reference sequence). The CDR3 length is 15 residues. V was cut by 0 bases and J by 5 bases, with 12 bases left in between. This rearrangement joins TRBV7-9 to TRBJ2-3; D is perhaps TRBD1 (6 bases). This clonotype was sampled from a man under 40 in good health. Specimen: naive CD8+ T cells sorted from blood. In nucleotides, the CDR3 is TGTGCCAGCAGCTTAGCCGACAGGTTGAGAGATACGCAGTATTTT. It yields the protein CASSLADRLRDTQYF. Full variable domain (remainder filled in from reference TRBV7-9 and TRBJ2-3): DTGVSQNPRHKITKRGQNVTFRCDPISEHNRLYWYRQTLGQGPEFLTYFQNEAQLEKSRLLSDRFSAERPKGSFSTLEIQRTEQGDSAMYLCASSLADRLRDTQYFGPGTRLTVL.